These 17 T cell receptor beta chains were all obtained from the same sample, sequenced in a study of glioma-infiltrating T cells. Amplification of TCR alpha and beta CDR3 regions from RNA used iRepertoire nested multiplex PCR. From the multiplex PCR reads, TCRdb called clonotypes with MiXCR, one entry per CDR3 protein. Of around 190,000 distinct CDR3 sequences detected, around 45% appear once; the ten largest clones hold around 4.9%. The material sequenced was glioma tissue, nonneoplastic brain tissue, or PBMCs (not recorded which). The source of these receptors is a human donor with low-grade glioma or glioblastoma, undergoing nonglioma brain surgery, or in good health (not recorded which).

This clonotype appeared many times. The chain has TRBV6-1 and TRBJ2-3; no reliable D call. This CDR3 comprises 11 residues. V lost 7 bases, J lost 12 bases, and 14 bases lay in between. Germline lookup yields CDR1 MNHNS and CDR2 SASEGT. The CDR3 coding sequence is TGTGCCAGCACCTTCAACACAGCCCAGTATTTT. Translation gives CASTFNTAQYF.

The V gene is TRBV28, the J gene TRBJ1-3; D ambiguous. Trimming stripped 7 bases from V and 2 bases from J, with 18 bases between. This CDR3 is built from 16 residues. Per the germline V gene, CDR1 is MDHEN and CDR2 is SYDVKM. CDR3 residues: CASTITSQRAGNTIYF. The CDR3 DNA reads TGTGCCAGCACCATAACTTCACAGCGTGCTGGAAACACCATATATTTT.

This clonotype was counted once. One base away lies a much larger clone, so this may be a sequencing read error. This sequence joins TRBV7-9 and TRBJ2-1; D is undetermined. Trimming took off 1 base at V and 6 bases at J, with 10 bases between the two ends. Germline-derived CDR1 and CDR2 are SEHNR and FQNEAQ (reference sequence). The CDR3 is made up of 14 amino acids. CDR3 region: CASSLEAATNEQFF. CDR3 nucleotides: TGTGCCAGCAGCTTAGAGGCAGCCACCAATGAGCAGTTCTTC. The whole variable domain, filled in from reference TRBV7-9 and TRBJ2-1, reads DTGVSQNPRHKITKRGQNVTFRCDPISEHNRLYWYRQTLGQGPEFLTYFQNEAQLEKSRLLSDRFSAERPKGSFSTLEIQRTEQGDSAMYLCASSLEAATNEQFFGPGTRLTVL.

This rearrangement joins TRBV19 to TRBJ2-1, with 8 bases fitting TRBD2. This CDR3 is 14 amino acids long. With 9 bases clipped from V and 7 bases from J, the junction kept 11 bases outside the gene matches. Per germline, CDR1 LNHDA and CDR2 SQIVND (reference sequence). CDR3 residues: CASTSGSILNEQFF. The CDR3 nucleotides read TGTGCCAGCACGAGCGGGAGTATACTGAATGAGCAGTTCTTC.

The chain carries TRBV3-1 and TRBJ2-7; 7 nucleotides agree with TRBD1. Losses at the gene ends were 6 bases for V and 2 bases for J; bases not matched to a gene: 10. The V gene's germline CDR1 is LGHDT and CDR2 YNNKEL (reference sequence). The CDR3 consists of 15 residues. This CDR3 is CASSLSGTAAYEQYF. The DNA for the CDR3 is TGTGCCAGCAGTCTTTCCGGGACAGCGGCCTACGAGCAGTACTTC.

The genes are TRBV9 and TRBJ2-7; TRBD2 aligns across 7 bases. Germline V gene sequence: CDR1 SGDLS, CDR2 YYNGEE. The length of the CDR3 is 21 residues. V lost 3 bases, J lost 4 bases, and 28 bases stayed unmatched. The CDR3 sequence is CASSASTGLGLVGASSYEQYF. CDR3 bases: TGTGCCAGCAGCGCCTCTACGGGCCTCGGACTAGTCGGGGCCTCATCTTACGAGCAGTACTTC.

Many counts were recorded for this clonotype. The CDR3 is CASSDRDSNSPLHF. The CDR3 DNA reads TGTGCCAGCAGTGACCGGGACAGTAATTCACCCCTCCACTTT. The rearrangement uses TRBV6-1 and TRBJ1-6, with 7 bases that match TRBD1. Germline CDR1 is MNHNS and CDR2 is SASEGT. The CDR3 is 14 residues long. After removal of 3 bases from V and 6 bases from J, the junction contained 2 bases not matched to a gene.

In regard to this clonotype: Being one base from a much bigger clone, this may be a read error. Lacking the conserved final phenylalanine or tryptophan, this CDR3 likely reflects a read error. The chain couples TRBV28 to TRBJ2-7; perhaps TRBD1 as D (5 bases). V gave up 3 bases and J gave up 5 bases, with 14 bases separating them. Germline lookup yields CDR1 MDHEN and CDR2 SYDVKM. This CDR3 has 14 amino acids. DNA for the CDR3: TGTGCCAGCAGTTTCCAGGGTATGGGGCACGAGCAGTACTCC. Its translation: CASSFQGMGHEQYS.

This clonotype was found a few times. This chain uses TRBV10-3 with TRBJ1-5; 9 bases are a match to TRBD1. Germline V gene sequence: CDR1 ENHRY, CDR2 SYGVKD. CDR3 length equals 14 residues. V was clipped by 2 bases and J by 5 bases; unmatched bases: 1. The CDR3 bases are TGTGCCATCAGTGAGCGGACAGGGGATCAGCCCCAGCATTTT. Protein sequence: CAISERTGDQPQHF.

This clonotype was seen once. A read error may be the cause here, since a much bigger clone is one base away. The chain combines TRBV6-2 or TRBV6-3 with TRBJ2-6, with 10 bases lining up with TRBD1. V was clipped by 6 bases and J by 1 base; unmatched bases: 6. The CDR3 has 17 residues. Germline V gene lookup returns CDR1 MNHEY and CDR2 SVGEGT. The CDR3 reads CASRDRGSTSGANVLTF. The CDR3 DNA follows: TGTGCCAGCAGGGACAGGGGGAGTACGTCTGGGGCCAACGTCCTGACTTTC.

The rearrangement uses TRBV13 and TRBJ2-7; D possibly uses TRBD1 or TRBD2 (5 bases each). The germline CDR1 and CDR2 sequences are PRHDT and FYEKMQ (reference sequence). This CDR3 contains 12 residues. V was trimmed by 0 bases and J by 6 bases, leaving 6 bases between them. The DNA of the CDR3 is TGTGCCAGCAGCTTAGGGGGACGCGAGCAGTACTTC. It is translated as CASSLGGREQYF.

As for this clonotype: Germline is not matched at one junction end, which may reflect a read error. The genes are TRBV7-2 and TRBJ2-3; D not resolved. Germline-derived CDR1 and CDR2 are SGHTA and FQGNSA. The CDR3 is 13 residues long. CDR3 loop: CASTLWSTDTQYF. The DNA for the CDR3 is TGTGCCAGCACCTTATGGAGCACAGATACGCAGTATTTT.

Points on this clonotype: A much larger clone is a single base away; this may be a read error. The V gene is TRBV28, the J gene TRBJ1-1; D possibly corresponds to TRBD1 (6 bases). This CDR3 comprises 12 residues. Germline-derived CDR1 and CDR2 are MDHEN and SYDVKM. CDR3 sequence (DNA): TGTGCCAGCATTCAGCAGGACCTGGGGGCTTCCTTT. This codes for CASIQQDLGASF.

Details on this clonotype: The CDR3 carries no conserved terminal phenylalanine or tryptophan, so it likely arises from a read error. The rearrangement joins TRBV28 to TRBJ2-1; the D is unclear. Trimming stripped 2 bases from V and 3 bases from J, with 11 bases between. Germline V gene data show CDR1 as MDHEN and CDR2 as SYDVKM. The CDR3 consists of 15 residues. The DNA of the CDR3 is TGTGCCAGCAGTTTAGGTCGGGCCCACTACAATGAGCAGTTCCTC. Amino acids: CASSLGRAHYNEQFL.

A word on this clonotype: Possible read error: a much larger clone is one base away. The chain combines TRBV6-2 or TRBV6-3 with TRBJ2-1; 13 bases are shared with TRBD2. Germline CDR1 is MNHEY and CDR2 is SVGEGT. The CDR3 spans 16 residues. J lost 4 bases, V lost 7 bases, and 7 bases had no gene match. CDR3 coding DNA: TGTGCCAGCATAGGGACTAGCGGGACAATATACAATGAGCAGTTCTTC. It translates to CASIGTSGTIYNEQFF.

The rearrangement uses TRBV4-2 and TRBJ2-7; D not resolved. CDR3 length equals 14 residues. Between the trimmed V and J ends, which lost 4 bases and 0 bases, there was a span of 10 bases. The V gene's germline CDR1 is LGHNA and CDR2 YNFKEQ. CDR3 residues: CASSRVWSSYEQYF. The CDR3 DNA sequence: TGTGCCAGCAGCCGAGTCTGGAGCTCCTACGAGCAGTACTTC.

Regarding this clonotype: At one boundary the junction diverges from the germline segment, which might be a read error. The V call is TRBV5-1, the J call TRBJ1-5, with D perhaps matching TRBD1 (5 bases). CDR1 is SGHRS, CDR2 YFSETQ, per germline. The CDR3 spans 14 residues. The CDR3 nucleotides read TGCGCCAGCAGCCCGCAGGGAAGCAATCAGCCCCGGCATTTT. This gives the protein CASSPQGSNQPRHF.